Listed below are T cell receptor beta chains from one sample, sequenced in a study of Ad26.COV2.S vaccination and SARS-CoV-2 variants. The method was immunoSEQ multiplex PCR; TCRdb's version includes in-frame clones alone and lacks a portion of them. The sample yields about 350,000 clones, about 85% seen once. Sequences were derived from peripheral blood, sampled in a trial of Ad26.COV2.S vaccine versus placebo. These receptors were taken from a person aged 18-60 years who received the Ad26.COV2.S COVID-19 vaccine or a placebo. The CDR3 runs from the conserved cysteine through the conserved F or W. A D gene is named only where the DNA matches it firmly. The size entry is marked missing in some rows and otherwise reads once, few, many or a size class.

size: NA; V: TRBV2; J: TRBJ2-5; D: NA; CDR3: CASKAGPFETQYF; DNA: TGTGCCAGCAAGGCAGGGCCTTTTGAGACCCAGTACTTC
size: once; V: TRBV30; J: TRBJ2-7; D: NA; CDR3: CAWSSDPRPYEQYF; DNA: TGTGCCTGGAGTTCGGATCCACGTCCTTACGAGCAGTACTTC
size: few; V: TRBV19; J: TRBJ1-1; D: NA; CDR3: CASSQTGTGNTEAFF; DNA: TGTGCCAGTAGTCAGACTGGGACGGGCAACACTGAAGCTTTCTTT
size: NA; V: TRBV2; J: TRBJ2-5; D: NA; CDR3: CASSGTGTKETQYF; DNA: TGTGCCAGCAGCGGGACCGGGACAAAAGAGACCCAGTACTTC
size: NA; V: TRBV6-2/TRBV6-3; J: TRBJ1-2; D: TRBD1; CDR3: CASSYHQGQGGYGYTF; DNA: TGTGCCAGCAGTTACCACCAGGGACAGGGAGGCTATGGCTACACCTTC
size: NA; V: TRBV2; J: TRBJ1-5; D: NA; CDR3: CASQGGLSNQPQHF; DNA: TGTGCCAGCCAAGGGGGACTTAGCAATCAGCCCCAGCATTTT
size: few; V: TRBV4-3; J: TRBJ2-2; D: TRBD2; CDR3: CASSQARDYQTTGELFF; DNA: TGCGCCAGCAGCCAAGCCCGGGACTATCAAACCACCGGGGAGCTGTTTTTT
size: once; V: TRBV18; J: TRBJ1-1; D: NA; CDR3: CASSPQGRLNTEAFF; DNA: TGTGCCAGCTCACCACAAGGACGGTTAAACACTGAAGCTTTCTTT
size: NA; V: TRBV18; J: TRBJ2-1; D: TRBD2; CDR3: CASSPGLAGDNEQFF; DNA: TGTGCCAGCTCACCAGGACTAGCGGGGGACAATGAGCAGTTCTTC
size: NA; V: TRBV7-2; J: TRBJ2-5; D: NA; CDR3: CASSLWQQETQYF; DNA: TGTGCCAGCAGCTTGTGGCAGCAAGAGACCCAGTACTTC
size: NA; V: TRBV7-8; J: TRBJ2-7; D: TRBD1; CDR3: CASGRQGWIEQYF; DNA: TGTGCCAGCGGTAGACAGGGTTGGATCGAGCAGTACTTC
size: few; V: TRBV15; J: TRBJ1-4; D: NA; CDR3: CATSRDTGGNEKLFF; DNA: TGTGCCACCAGCAGAGATACCGGGGGAAATGAAAAACTGTTTTTT
size: NA; V: TRBV27; J: TRBJ2-1; D: TRBD1; CDR3: CASKTPGQGYNEQFF; DNA: TGTGCCAGCAAAACACCGGGACAGGGCTACAATGAGCAGTTCTTC
size: few; V: TRBV9; J: TRBJ1-6; D: NA; CDR3: CASSKGWYSPLHF; DNA: TGTGCCAGCAGCAAGGGATGGTATTCACCCCTCCACTTT
size: NA; V: TRBV10-2; J: TRBJ2-1; D: NA; CDR3: CASKRADNEQFF; DNA: TGCGCCAGCAAGAGGGCTGACAATGAGCAGTTCTTC
size: NA; V: TRBV15; J: TRBJ1-3; D: TRBD1; CDR3: CATSSRQGAGNTIYF; DNA: TGTGCCACCAGCTCCCGACAGGGGGCTGGAAACACCATATATTTT
size: NA; V: TRBV15; J: TRBJ2-7; D: NA; CDR3: CATSRDRGGSYEQYF; DNA: TGTGCCACCAGCAGAGATAGAGGAGGCTCCTACGAGCAGTACTTC
size: NA; V: TRBV11-2; J: TRBJ2-5; D: TRBD1; CDR3: CASSLDDRGPETQYF; DNA: TGTGCCAGCAGCTTAGACGACAGGGGGCCTGAGACCCAGTACTTC
size: NA; V: TRBV2; J: TRBJ1-5; D: NA; CDR3: CASSEWQGGQPQHF; DNA: TGTGCCAGCAGTGAGTGGCAGGGAGGTCAGCCCCAGCATTTT
size: NA; V: TRBV4-3; J: TRBJ2-7; D: TRBD2; CDR3: CASSQEASGSYEQYF; DNA: TGCGCCAGCAGCCAAGAGGCTAGCGGGAGCTACGAGCAGTACTTC
size: NA; V: TRBV6-1; J: TRBJ2-1; D: TRBD2; CDR3: CASSGGSGSPPYNEQFF; DNA: TGTGCCAGCAGTGGGGGTAGCGGGAGTCCTCCCTACAATGAGCAGTTCTTC
size: NA; V: TRBV5-1; J: TRBJ2-6; D: NA; CDR3: CASSLAEGGANVLTF; DNA: TGCGCCAGCAGCTTGGCGGAAGGTGGGGCCAACGTCCTGACTTTC
size: NA; V: TRBV10-3; J: TRBJ2-7; D: TRBD1; CDR3: CAIKLTGGTYEQYF; DNA: TGTGCCATCAAACTGACAGGGGGAACCTACGAGCAGTACTTC
size: once; V: TRBV27; J: TRBJ2-7; D: NA; CDR3: CASSLGGLPYEQYF; DNA: TGTGCCAGCAGTTTGGGGGGACTTCCTTACGAGCAGTACTTC
size: NA; V: TRBV9; J: TRBJ2-3; D: TRBD2; CDR3: CASSPDPLAGGPDTQYF; DNA: TGTGCCAGCAGTCCAGACCCTCTAGCGGGGGGGCCAGATACGCAGTATTTT
size: once; V: TRBV14; J: TRBJ2-1; D: TRBD2; CDR3: CASSQDRRLAGEGQFF; DNA: TGTGCCAGCAGCCAAGATAGGAGACTAGCGGGAGAAGGGCAGTTCTTC
size: NA; V: TRBV9; J: TRBJ1-5; D: TRBD1; CDR3: CASSVVGRTGGRNQPQHF; DNA: TGTGCCAGCAGCGTAGTCGGTAGGACAGGGGGTCGGAATCAGCCCCAGCATTTT
size: NA; V: TRBV7-9; J: TRBJ2-1; D: NA; CDR3: CASSPSQGGSYNEQFF; DNA: TGTGCCAGCAGCCCCAGCCAGGGAGGATCCTACAATGAGCAGTTCTTC
size: NA; V: TRBV27; J: TRBJ2-1; D: TRBD2; CDR3: CASRPQGASGFYNEQFF; DNA: TGTGCCAGCAGACCCCAAGGGGCTAGCGGGTTCTACAATGAGCAGTTCTTC
size: NA; V: TRBV14; J: TRBJ1-2; D: NA; CDR3: CASSLYAASNYGYTF; DNA: TGTGCCAGCAGCCTTTATGCAGCGTCTAACTATGGCTACACCTTC
size: NA; V: TRBV5-1; J: TRBJ2-5; D: TRBD2; CDR3: CASSSAGTSGGETQYF; DNA: TGCGCCAGCAGCTCAGCTGGGACTAGCGGGGGCGAAACCCAGTACTTC
size: NA; V: TRBV10-1; J: TRBJ2-2; D: NA; CDR3: CASARLGTGELFF; DNA: TGCGCCAGCGCTCGTCTTGGCACCGGGGAGCTGTTTTTT
size: NA; V: TRBV27; J: TRBJ2-1; D: NA; CDR3: CASSSDPSNSYNEQFF; DNA: TGTGCCAGCAGTTCAGACCCCTCGAACTCCTACAATGAGCAGTTCTTC
size: NA; V: TRBV14; J: TRBJ2-2; D: NA; CDR3: CASSSLSRTRLFF; DNA: TGTGCCAGCAGCTCATTAAGTCGGACGCGGCTGTTTTTT
size: NA; V: TRBV5-1; J: TRBJ2-2; D: NA; CDR3: CASSLEPVTGELFF; DNA: TGCGCCAGCAGCTTGGAGCCAGTAACCGGGGAGCTGTTTTTT
size: once; V: TRBV19; J: TRBJ2-2; D: NA; CDR3: CASMLTDTGELFF; DNA: TGTGCCAGCATGCTTACTGACACCGGGGAGCTGTTTTTT
size: NA; V: TRBV25-1; J: TRBJ2-3; D: NA; CDR3: CASSGSTFGDTQYF; DNA: TGTGCCAGCAGTGGCTCCACTTTTGGAGATACGCAGTATTTT
size: NA; V: TRBV28; J: TRBJ2-1; D: NA; CDR3: CAIRGADSYNEQFF; DNA: TGTGCCATCCGAGGGGCAGATTCCTACAATGAGCAGTTCTTC
size: NA; V: TRBV6-5; J: TRBJ1-4; D: NA; CDR3: CASSYSSSSGEKLFF; DNA: TGTGCCAGCAGTTACTCATCTTCCTCAGGGGAAAAACTGTTTTTT
size: NA; V: TRBV7-6; J: TRBJ2-1; D: NA; CDR3: CASSPRGSTGVGNEQFF; DNA: TGTGCCAGCAGCCCTAGGGGGTCGACGGGGGTAGGCAATGAGCAGTTCTTC
size: many; V: TRBV6-6; J: TRBJ2-7; D: TRBD2; CDR3: CATRERESGIYEQYF; DNA: TGTGCCACCCGGGAGCGGGAGAGTGGGATCTACGAGCAGTACTTC
size: NA; V: TRBV27; J: TRBJ1-1; D: TRBD1; CDR3: CASSTGQGYAEAFF; DNA: TGTGCCAGCAGTACCGGACAGGGCTACGCTGAAGCTTTCTTT
size: NA; V: TRBV5-1; J: TRBJ1-2; D: NA; CDR3: CASSLEGGGYGYTF; DNA: TGCGCCAGCAGCTTGGAAGGAGGGGGATACGGCTACACCTTC
size: NA; V: TRBV2; J: TRBJ1-2; D: TRBD1; CDR3: CASSEGQERTISF; DNA: TGTGCCAGCAGTGAGGGACAGGAACGAACGATATCCTTC
size: NA; V: TRBV19; J: TRBJ1-2; D: TRBD1; CDR3: CASSIYRGNYGYTF; DNA: TGTGCCAGTAGTATATACAGGGGGAACTATGGCTACACCTTC
size: NA; V: TRBV21-1; J: TRBJ1-1; D: NA; CDR3: CASSLRGQEDTEAFF; DNA: TGTGCCAGCAGCCTTCGGGGCCAGGAGGACACTGAAGCTTTCTTT
size: NA; V: TRBV3-1/TRBV3-2; J: TRBJ2-3; D: NA; CDR3: CASSQGGTSSTDTQYF; DNA: TGTGCCAGCAGCCAAGGCGGCACGTCTAGCACAGATACGCAGTATTTT
size: NA; V: TRBV4-3; J: TRBJ1-6; D: TRBD1; CDR3: CASSQEPTGNSPLHF; DNA: TGCGCCAGCAGCCAAGAACCGACAGGGAATTCACCCCTCCACTTT
size: NA; V: TRBV3-1/TRBV3-2; J: TRBJ2-7; D: NA; CDR3: CASSPSVGGTYEQYF; DNA: TGTGCCAGCAGCCCTTCAGTTGGCGGAACCTACGAGCAGTACTTC
size: NA; V: TRBV19; J: TRBJ2-5; D: NA; CDR3: CASSWGYQETQYF; DNA: TGTGCCAGTAGTTGGGGGTACCAAGAGACCCAGTACTTC
size: NA; V: TRBV2; J: TRBJ2-1; D: NA; CDR3: CASNLRSSDEQFF; DNA: TGTGCCAGCAACCTTCGAAGTAGTGATGAGCAGTTCTTC
size: NA; V: TRBV28; J: TRBJ2-1; D: TRBD2; CDR3: CASSWPGLAGGYDNEQFF; DNA: TGTGCCAGCAGTTGGCCGGGACTAGCGGGAGGTTATGACAATGAGCAGTTCTTC
size: NA; V: TRBV12-2; J: TRBJ2-4; D: NA; CDR3: CASRLVLARTLAKNIQYF; DNA: TGTGCAAGTCGCTTAGTCTTGGCCCGAACCCTAGCCAAAAACATTCAGTACTTC
size: NA; V: TRBV27; J: TRBJ1-2; D: NA; CDR3: CASSPLGLHTAGYTF; DNA: TGTGCCAGCAGTCCACTTGGGCTTCATACCGCGGGCTACACCTTC
size: NA; V: TRBV24-1; J: TRBJ2-1; D: NA; CDR3: CATSDREWDEQFF; DNA: TGTGCCACCAGTGATCGGGAGTGGGATGAGCAGTTCTTC
size: few; V: TRBV6-5; J: TRBJ1-1; D: TRBD1; CDR3: CASSPRDRGPEAFF; DNA: TGTGCCAGCAGTCCCCGGGACAGGGGGCCTGAAGCTTTCTTT
size: NA; V: TRBV30; J: TRBJ2-7; D: NA; CDR3: CAWSVRWLGAYEQYF; DNA: TGTGCCTGGAGTGTAAGGTGGCTAGGGGCCTACGAGCAGTACTTC
size: NA; V: TRBV2; J: TRBJ2-2; D: NA; CDR3: CASSEAGRRNTGELFF; DNA: TGTGCCAGCAGTGAAGCGGGACGGAGGAACACCGGGGAGCTGTTTTTT
size: once; V: TRBV27; J: TRBJ1-6; D: TRBD1; CDR3: CASSLPGGNSPLHF; DNA: TGTGCCAGCAGTTTGCCAGGGGGAAATTCACCCCTCCACTTT